This T cell receptor beta chain comes out of a study of cytomegalovirus exposure and HLA in healthy donors. About the research overall: As released early, the data held about 85 million unique TCRs from HLA-typed donors. Researchers found that about four fifths of fewer than 450 genotyped donors fell within the Caucasian-associated ancestry cluster.

General study points: Owing to their indistinguishability, certain V segments, notably TRBV6-2 and TRBV6-3, were excluded. Several of the most significant clusters were apparently associated with common viral pathogens in a later analysis.

The study ran its PCR with 60 Vbeta and 13 Jbeta primers. TCRdb's copy holds only in-frame clones and misses some; the assay was immunoSEQ multiplex PCR. The table lists some 97,000 clones, more than 65% of them singletons, with over 4% in the top ten. V shed 1 base and J shed 5 bases, with 13 bases lying between them. CDR3 length equals 15 residues. Germline CDR1 MGHRA, CDR2 YSYEKL. Details on this clone: Its specificity is unknown.

The sample was PBMCs. This chain uses TRBV4-1 with TRBJ2-3; possible D gene TRBD2, 5 bases. The clonotype was recovered from a woman between 18 and 29 years old in good health and CMV-seropositive. The CDR3 sequence is CASSQGDYPGDTQYF. Here the CDR3 DNA reads TGCGCCAGCAGCCAAGGAGACTACCCCGGAGATACGCAGTATTTT.